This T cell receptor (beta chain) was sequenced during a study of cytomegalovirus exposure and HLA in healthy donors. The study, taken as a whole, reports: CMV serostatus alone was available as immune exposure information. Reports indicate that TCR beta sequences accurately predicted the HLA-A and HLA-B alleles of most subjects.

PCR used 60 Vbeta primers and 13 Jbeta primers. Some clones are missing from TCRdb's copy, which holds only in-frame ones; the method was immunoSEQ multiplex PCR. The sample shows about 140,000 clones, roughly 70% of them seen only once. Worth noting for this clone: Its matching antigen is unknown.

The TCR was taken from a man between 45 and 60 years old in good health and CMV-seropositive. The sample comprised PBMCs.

CDR3 region: CASSARQGMGYGYTF. In DNA, the CDR3 is TGTGCCAGCAGTGCCCGACAGGGAATGGGCTATGGCTACACCTTC. The chain employs TRBV6-1 and TRBJ1-2; 7 positions agree with TRBD1. Germline V gene lookup returns CDR1 MNHNS and CDR2 SASEGT. The CDR3 has 15 residues. Trimming took 4 bases from V and 4 from J; bases not matched to a gene: 9.